These T cell receptor beta chains were read from a single sample in a study of blood T cell repertoires in COVID-19. The repertoire was sequenced with immunoSEQ multiplex PCR; TCRdb's copy has only in-frame clones and lacks some. The repertoire holds roughly 99,000 clones, with about nine tenths as singletons. The sample taken for sequencing was peripheral blood. The origin of the receptors is a man in his fifties with active or convalescent COVID-19. Each CDR3 is given with its conserved first and last residue.

V gene: TRBV5-6; CDR3 protein: CASSLGGNGDTQYF
V gene: TRBV4-3; CDR3 protein: CASSVGTGGTGELFF
V gene: TRBV21-1; CDR3 protein: CASSPQVNRENTEAFF
V gene: TRBV5-1; CDR3 protein: CASSSTRGSTEAFF
V gene: TRBV20-1; CDR3 protein: CSAEAFYGYTF
V gene: TRBV9; CDR3 protein: CASSIEGGASGYNEQFF
V gene: TRBV6-1; CDR3 protein: CASSESGSGANVLTF
V gene: TRBV5-1; CDR3 protein: CASSFEQGLLGGYTF
V gene: TRBV7-2; CDR3 protein: CASSLDGAGNNSPLHF
V gene: TRBV6-5; CDR3 protein: CASRYSGSGGPDTQYF
V gene: TRBV27; CDR3 protein: CASSSDREYNEQFF
V gene: TRBV2; CDR3 protein: CASKGTSNTEAFF
V gene: TRBV4-2; CDR3 protein: CASSQVAALGEQFF
V gene: TRBV9; CDR3 protein: CASSVATSNEQFF
V gene: TRBV7-9; CDR3 protein: CASSFSFDTEAFF
V gene: TRBV7-9; CDR3 protein: CASSLFATSSTDTQYF
V gene: TRBV28; CDR3 protein: CASSSQGAQDEKLFF
V gene: TRBV19; CDR3 protein: CASSPAGRVDYEQYF
V gene: TRBV2; CDR3 protein: CASALQLLYTEAFF
V gene: TRBV3-1/TRBV3-2; CDR3 protein: CASSQVAIYSYEQYF
V gene: TRBV27; CDR3 protein: CASSLRYNSYEQYF
V gene: TRBV19; CDR3 protein: CASSISLAGGPSSYNEQFF
V gene: TRBV28; CDR3 protein: CASSFPTSGRTNGAYNEQFF
V gene: TRBV18; CDR3 protein: CASSQSGDTGELFF
V gene: TRBV4-3; CDR3 protein: CASSRGSGRSNEQFF
V gene: TRBV6-5; CDR3 protein: CASSLGLASGANVLTF
V gene: TRBV10-2; CDR3 protein: CASSVADTQYF
V gene: TRBV5-4; CDR3 protein: CASSPPTSGSTGVANVLTF
V gene: TRBV29-1; CDR3 protein: CSVEKDGGNYEQYF
V gene: TRBV11-3; CDR3 protein: CASSLGQGAGELFF